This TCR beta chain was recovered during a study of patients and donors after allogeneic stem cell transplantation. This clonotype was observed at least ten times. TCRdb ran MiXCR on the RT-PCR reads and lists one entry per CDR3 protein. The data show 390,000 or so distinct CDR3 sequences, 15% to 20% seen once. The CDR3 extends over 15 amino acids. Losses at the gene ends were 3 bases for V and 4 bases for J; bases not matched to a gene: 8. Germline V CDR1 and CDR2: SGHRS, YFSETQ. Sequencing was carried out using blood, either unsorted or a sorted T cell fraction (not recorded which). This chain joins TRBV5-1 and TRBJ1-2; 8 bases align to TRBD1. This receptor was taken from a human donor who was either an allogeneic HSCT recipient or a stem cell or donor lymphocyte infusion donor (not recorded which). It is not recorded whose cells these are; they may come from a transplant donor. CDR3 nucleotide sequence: TGCGCCAGCAGCTCGGGACAGGCCGAGCTCTATGGCTACACCTTC. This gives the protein CASSSGQAELYGYTF.